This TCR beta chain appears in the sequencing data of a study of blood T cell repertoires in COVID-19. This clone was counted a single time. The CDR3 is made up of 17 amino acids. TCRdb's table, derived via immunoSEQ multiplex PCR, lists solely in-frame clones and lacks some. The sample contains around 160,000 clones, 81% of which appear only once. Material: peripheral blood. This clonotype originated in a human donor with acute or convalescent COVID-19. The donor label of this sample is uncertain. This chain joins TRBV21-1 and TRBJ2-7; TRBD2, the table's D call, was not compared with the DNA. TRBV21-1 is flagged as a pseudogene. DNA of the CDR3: TGTGCCAGCAGCCCCCCCGTGGGACTAGCGAGCTCCTACGAGCAGTACTTC. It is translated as CASSPPVGLASSYEQYF.